The clone carrying this T cell receptor (beta chain) was found a few times. The sample belongs to a study of OX40 agonist ivuxolimab in advanced cancers. In the study overall: Intravenous ivuxolimab was administered to patients every 2 weeks at 0.01 to 10 mg/kg.

Trimming took off 6 bases at V and 3 bases at J, with 15 bases between the two ends. The CDR3 has 15 amino acids. Germline V gene sequence: CDR1 MDHEN, CDR2 SYDVKM. Assay: immunoSEQ multiplex PCR; the TCRdb copy retains only in-frame clones and omits some. The sample shows about 20,000 clones, roughly 78% of them seen only once. The sample in question was CD4+ or CD8+ T cells sorted from blood, obtained in a trial of the OX40 agonist ivuxolimab. The source is an adult with an advanced solid tumor such as melanoma, head and neck, liver or kidney cancer. The rearrangement links TRBV28 to TRBJ1-5; D might be TRBD1 (6 bases). DNA for the CDR3: TGTGCCAGCAGGGGGGAGGACAGACACAATCAGCCCCAGCATTTT. Its translation is CASRGEDRHNQPQHF.